This T cell receptor beta chain was captured by sequencing in a study of T cell responses to AZD1222 COVID-19 vaccine (dated by TCRdb to the early 2020s). Background on the whole study: A total of just over 230 trial participants underwent TCR sequencing, of whom about 200 had received two doses of AZD1222 and 26 had received two doses of the MenACWY control vaccine. Trial participants were enrolled by age into subgroups of 18-55, 56-69 and 70-plus years, and 148, 28 and 57 TCR-sequenced participants, respectively, were included in these subgroups.

The junction shows trimming of 4 bases on V and 6 bases on J, and the gene matches do not reach 13 bases of it. Taken from cysteine to phenylalanine, the CDR3 has 16 residues. The read is trimmed to its CDR3 DNA, 48 bases read in frame from base 1. Overall study results and their limits: Nearly half of unique spike-specific TCRs reportedly recognized epitopes outside regions mutated in the B.1.351 and B.1.1.7 variants. Spike-specific TCR breadth and depth rose significantly after two AZD1222 doses compared with day 0 and with MenACWY recipients. Conclusions about previously exposed vaccinees are limited, since just five or six AZD1222 recipients were seropositive for SARS-CoV-2 at baseline. In the small 56-69-year group, the increase in depth fell short of significance, most likely because of low power. Participants were mostly white British, with more females than males. The authors suggested clonal diversity may have been underestimated. The vaccine-associated CD4 TCRs covered the entire spike protein, and the dominant responses fell in regions 160-218 and 743-854. Because no day 14 peak-response samples were available, repertoires were characterized only after the peak T cell response.

In the case of this clone: The antigen it binds to is not known. The record has no base qualities; no much larger clone is one base away.

The CDR3 regions of human TCRbeta chains were subjected to immunosequencing. The original pipeline was this. Repertoire TCRs were matched against a reference library of SARS-CoV-2-specific TCRs generated with the MIRA antigen-specificity platform. Breadth meant the fraction of unique TCRs that were SARS-CoV-2-associated, whereas depth meant the fraction of total T cells that were SARS-CoV-2-associated. Each spike-specific TCR was assigned to its reactive spike region and to a CD4 or CD8 class using the MIRA data. Log10-transformed breadth and depth values were compared by one-way ANOVA with Sidak's multiple comparisons tests. TCRdb mirrors the immuneACCESS table, restricted to in-frame sequences. Some clones are absent from its copies; in checked studies, under half trace to an unresolved V gene, and the reason for the others is unknown. For V, J and clone size, that table is used; D and trimming come from the DNA. The sample table shows approximately 67,000 clones, and about four fifths are seen once. The top ten clones comprise roughly 6.5% of the sample.

The time point label on this specimen signifies: about 28 days (+/-7) after the second vaccine dose. AZD1222 recipients whose second dose came at about 4 weeks and those whose second dose came at about 12 weeks were combined into one group, since spike-specific TCR depth and breadth did not differ between the two schedules. Samples from vaccinated people were obtained from the UK trials COV001 and COV002, which included a single-blind randomized controlled phase 2/3 trial of AZD1222 (ChAdOx1 nCoV-19) in healthy adults. For TCRbeta chain sequencing, PBMC samples from trial participants were taken at day 0 and at day 28 after the second dose.

The chain is assembled from TRBV5-3 and TRBJ2-3, and 8 junctional nucleotides match TRBD2. TRBV5-3 is identified as an open reading frame with a role that is uncertain. The sequencing used peripheral blood, collected 28 days after the second AZD1222 dose. This clonotype was sampled from an adult who received the AZD1222 COVID-19 vaccine. The bases are TGTGCCAGAAGCCCCGGACTAGCCCATGTTCCTGATACGCAGTATTTT. Its translation is CARSPGLAHVPDTQYF.